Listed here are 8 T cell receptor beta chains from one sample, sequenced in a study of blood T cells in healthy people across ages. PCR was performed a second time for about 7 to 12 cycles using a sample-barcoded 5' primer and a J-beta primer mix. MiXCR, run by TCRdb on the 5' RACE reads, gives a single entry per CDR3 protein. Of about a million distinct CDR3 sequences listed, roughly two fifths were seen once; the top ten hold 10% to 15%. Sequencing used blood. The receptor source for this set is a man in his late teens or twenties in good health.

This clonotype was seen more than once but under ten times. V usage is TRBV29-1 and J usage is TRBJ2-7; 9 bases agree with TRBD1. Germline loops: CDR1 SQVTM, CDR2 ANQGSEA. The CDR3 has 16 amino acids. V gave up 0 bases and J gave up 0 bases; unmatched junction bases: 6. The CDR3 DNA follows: TGCAGCGTTGAAGAAGGGGGGACAGGGCCCTCCTACGAGCAGTACTTC. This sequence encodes CSVEEGGTGPSYEQYF.

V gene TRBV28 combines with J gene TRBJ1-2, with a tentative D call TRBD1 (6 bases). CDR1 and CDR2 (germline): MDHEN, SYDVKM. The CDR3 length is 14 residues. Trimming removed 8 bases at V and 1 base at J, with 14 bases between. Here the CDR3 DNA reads TGTGCCAGCCAGGGGCCCCAATATAACTATGGCTACACCTTC. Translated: CASQGPQYNYGYTF.

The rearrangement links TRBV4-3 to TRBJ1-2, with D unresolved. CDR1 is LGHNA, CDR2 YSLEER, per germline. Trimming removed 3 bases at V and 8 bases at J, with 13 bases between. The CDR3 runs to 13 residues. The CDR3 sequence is CASSHSPLWGYTF. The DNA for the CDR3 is TGCGCCAGCAGCCACTCGCCTCTATGGGGCTACACCTTC.

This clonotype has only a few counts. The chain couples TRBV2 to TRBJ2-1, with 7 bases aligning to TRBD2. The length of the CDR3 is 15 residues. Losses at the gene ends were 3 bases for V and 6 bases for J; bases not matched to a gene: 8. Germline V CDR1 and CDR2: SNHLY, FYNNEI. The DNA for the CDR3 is TGTGCCAGCAGTGATGGGGGGGACCACCCCAATGAGCAGTTCTTC. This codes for CASSDGGDHPNEQFF.

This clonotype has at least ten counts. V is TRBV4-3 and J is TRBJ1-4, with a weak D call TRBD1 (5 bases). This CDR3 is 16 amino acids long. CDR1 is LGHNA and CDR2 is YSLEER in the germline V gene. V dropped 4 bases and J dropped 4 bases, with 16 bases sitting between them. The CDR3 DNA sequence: TGCGCCAGCAGCCTAGCTGCGGCCGGGGGTAATGAAAAACTGTTTTTT. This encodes CASSLAAAGGNEKLFF.

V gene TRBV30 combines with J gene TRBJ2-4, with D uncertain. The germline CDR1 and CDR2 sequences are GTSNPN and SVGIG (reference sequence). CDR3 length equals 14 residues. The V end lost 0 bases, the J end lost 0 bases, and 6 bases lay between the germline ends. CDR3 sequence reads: CAWSVTAAKNIQYF. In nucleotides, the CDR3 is TGTGCCTGGAGTGTAACGGCAGCCAAAAACATTCAGTACTTC.

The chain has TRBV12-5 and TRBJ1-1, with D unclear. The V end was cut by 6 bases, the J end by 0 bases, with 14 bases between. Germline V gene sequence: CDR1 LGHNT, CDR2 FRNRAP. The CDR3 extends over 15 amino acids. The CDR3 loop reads CASGMGSGMNTEAFF. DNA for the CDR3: TGTGCTAGTGGCATGGGGAGCGGGATGAACACTGAAGCTTTCTTT. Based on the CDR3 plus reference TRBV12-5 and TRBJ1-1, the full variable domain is DARVTQTPRHKVTEMGQEVTMRCQPILGHNTVFWYRQTMMQGLELLAYFRNRAPLDDSGMPKDRFSAEMPDATLATLKIQPSEPRDSAVYFCASGMGSGMNTEAFFGQGTRLTVV.

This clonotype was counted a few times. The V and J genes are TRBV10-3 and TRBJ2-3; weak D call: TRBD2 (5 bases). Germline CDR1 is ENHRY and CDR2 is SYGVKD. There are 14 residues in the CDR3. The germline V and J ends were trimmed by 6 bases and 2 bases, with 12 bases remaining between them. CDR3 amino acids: CAIRRTQHTDTQYF. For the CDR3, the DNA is TGTGCCATCAGAAGGACTCAGCACACAGATACGCAGTATTTT.